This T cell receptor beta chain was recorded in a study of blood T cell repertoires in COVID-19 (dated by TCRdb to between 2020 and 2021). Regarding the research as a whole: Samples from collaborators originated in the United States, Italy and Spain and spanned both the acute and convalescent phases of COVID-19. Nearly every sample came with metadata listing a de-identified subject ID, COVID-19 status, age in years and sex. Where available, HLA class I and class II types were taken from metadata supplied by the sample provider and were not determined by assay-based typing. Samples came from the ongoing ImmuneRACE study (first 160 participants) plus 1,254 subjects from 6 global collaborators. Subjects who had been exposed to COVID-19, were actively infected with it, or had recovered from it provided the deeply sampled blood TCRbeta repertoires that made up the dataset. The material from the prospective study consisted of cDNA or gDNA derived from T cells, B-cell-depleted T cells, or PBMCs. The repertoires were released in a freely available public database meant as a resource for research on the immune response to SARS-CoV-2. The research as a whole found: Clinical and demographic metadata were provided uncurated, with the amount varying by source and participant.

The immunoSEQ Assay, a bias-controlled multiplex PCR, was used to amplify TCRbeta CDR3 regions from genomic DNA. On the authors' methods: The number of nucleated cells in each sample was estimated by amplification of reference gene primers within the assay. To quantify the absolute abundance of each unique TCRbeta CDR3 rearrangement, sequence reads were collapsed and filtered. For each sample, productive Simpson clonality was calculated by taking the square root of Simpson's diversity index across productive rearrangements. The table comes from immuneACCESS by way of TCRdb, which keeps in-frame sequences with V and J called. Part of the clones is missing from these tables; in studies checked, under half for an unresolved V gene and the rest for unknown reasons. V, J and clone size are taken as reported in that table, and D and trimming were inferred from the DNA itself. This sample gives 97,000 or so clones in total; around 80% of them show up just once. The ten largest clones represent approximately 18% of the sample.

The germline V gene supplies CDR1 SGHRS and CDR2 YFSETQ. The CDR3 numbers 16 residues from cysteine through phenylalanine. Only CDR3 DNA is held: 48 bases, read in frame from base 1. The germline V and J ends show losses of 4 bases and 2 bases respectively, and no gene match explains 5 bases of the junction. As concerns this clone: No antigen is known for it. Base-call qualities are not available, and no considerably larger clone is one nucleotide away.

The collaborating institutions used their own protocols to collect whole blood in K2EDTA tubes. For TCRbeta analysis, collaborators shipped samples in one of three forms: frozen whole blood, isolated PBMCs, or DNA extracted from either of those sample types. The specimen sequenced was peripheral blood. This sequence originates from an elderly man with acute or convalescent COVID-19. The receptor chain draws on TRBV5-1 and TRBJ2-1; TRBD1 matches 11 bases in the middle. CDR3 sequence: CASSTGTGGPYNEQFF. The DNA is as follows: TGCGCCAGCAGCACGGGGACAGGGGGTCCCTACAATGAGCAGTTCTTC. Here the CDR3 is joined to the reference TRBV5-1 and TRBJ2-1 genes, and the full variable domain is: KAGVTQTPRYLIKTRGQQVTLSCSPISGHRSVSWYQQTPGQGLQFLFEYFSETQRNKGNFPGRFSGRQFSNSRSEMNVSTLELGDSALYLCASSTGTGGPYNEQFFGPGTRLTVL.